Below, one T cell receptor (beta chain) is given with its context. Its antigen is currently unknown. TCRdb keeps only in-frame clones here, not all; method: immunoSEQ multiplex PCR. The sample consists of roughly 70,000 clones, about 90% of them appearing once. Trimming removed 6 bases at V and 2 bases at J, with 9 bases between. The CDR3 covers 13 residues. This entry comes from a study of T cell responses to AZD1222 COVID-19 vaccine. Notes on the study in general: Researchers took repertoire samples only after the peak T cell response had come. It should be noted that donors were predominantly white British and more often female, and clonal diversity was possibly underestimated.

The rearrangement joins TRBV12-3 or TRBV12-4 to TRBJ2-3; D is unresolved. The sequences come from peripheral blood, collected 28 days after the second dose of the MenACWY control vaccine. The source is an adult who received the MenACWY meningococcal vaccine as a control. CDR3: CASSPLNTDTQYF. CDR3 sequence (DNA): TGTGCCAGCAGCCCCCTCAACACAGATACGCAGTATTTT.